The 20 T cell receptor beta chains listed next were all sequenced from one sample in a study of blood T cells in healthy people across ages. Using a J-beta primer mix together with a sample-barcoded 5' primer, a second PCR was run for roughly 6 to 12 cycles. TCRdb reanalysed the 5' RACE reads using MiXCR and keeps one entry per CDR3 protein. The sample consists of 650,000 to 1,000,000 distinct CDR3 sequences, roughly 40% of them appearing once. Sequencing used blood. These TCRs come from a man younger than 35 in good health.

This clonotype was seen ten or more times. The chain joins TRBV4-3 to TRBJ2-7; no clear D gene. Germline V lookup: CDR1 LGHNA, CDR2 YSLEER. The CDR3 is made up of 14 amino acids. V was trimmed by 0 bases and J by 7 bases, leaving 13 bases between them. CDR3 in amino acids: CASSQDLKEAEQYF. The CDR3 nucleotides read TGCGCCAGCAGCCAAGATTTAAAGGAAGCGGAGCAGTACTTC.

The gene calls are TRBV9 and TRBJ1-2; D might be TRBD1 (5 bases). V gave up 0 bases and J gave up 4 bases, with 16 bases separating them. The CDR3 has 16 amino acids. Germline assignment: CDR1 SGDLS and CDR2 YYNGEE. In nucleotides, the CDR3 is TGTGCCAGCAGCGTAGAACGATTTGGGCAGGGCTATGGCTACACCTTC. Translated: CASSVERFGQGYGYTF.

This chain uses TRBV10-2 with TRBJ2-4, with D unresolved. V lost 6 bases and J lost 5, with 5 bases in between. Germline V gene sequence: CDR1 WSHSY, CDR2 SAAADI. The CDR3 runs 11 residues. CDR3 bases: TGCGCCAGCAGGGACCAAAACATTCAGTACTTC. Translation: CASRDQNIQYF.

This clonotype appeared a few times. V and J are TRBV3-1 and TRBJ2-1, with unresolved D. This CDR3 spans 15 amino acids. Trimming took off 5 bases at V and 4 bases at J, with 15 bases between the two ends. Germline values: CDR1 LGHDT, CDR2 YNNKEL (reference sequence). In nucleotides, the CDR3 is TGTGCCAGCAGCTTCGTCACGGGTGGGTACAATGAGCAGTTCTTC. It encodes CASSFVTGGYNEQFF.

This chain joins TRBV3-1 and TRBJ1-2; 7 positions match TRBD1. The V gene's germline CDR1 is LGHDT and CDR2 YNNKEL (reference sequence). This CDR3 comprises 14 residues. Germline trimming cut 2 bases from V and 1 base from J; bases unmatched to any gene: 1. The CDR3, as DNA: TGTGCCAGCAGCCAACAGGGGGGTAACTATGGCTACACCTTC. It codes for CASSQQGGNYGYTF.

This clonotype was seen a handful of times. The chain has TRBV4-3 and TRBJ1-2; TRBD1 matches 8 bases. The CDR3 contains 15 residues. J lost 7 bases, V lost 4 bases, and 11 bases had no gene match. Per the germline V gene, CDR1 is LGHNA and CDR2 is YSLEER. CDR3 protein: CASSRTTGEGGGYTF. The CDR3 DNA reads TGCGCCAGCAGCCGAACGACAGGGGAAGGGGGTGGCTACACCTTC.

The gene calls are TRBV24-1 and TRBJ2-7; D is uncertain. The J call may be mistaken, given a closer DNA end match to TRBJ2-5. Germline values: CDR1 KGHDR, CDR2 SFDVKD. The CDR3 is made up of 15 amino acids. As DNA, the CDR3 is TGTGCCACCAGTGCCCCGACTTCGCCCTCCGGGACCCAGTACTTC. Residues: CATSAPTSPSGTQYF.

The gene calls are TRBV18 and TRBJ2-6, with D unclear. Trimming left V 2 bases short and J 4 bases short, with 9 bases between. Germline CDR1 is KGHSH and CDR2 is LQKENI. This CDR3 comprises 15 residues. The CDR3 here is CASSPRSDGANVLTF. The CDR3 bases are TGTGCCAGCTCACCAAGGTCAGACGGGGCCAACGTCCTGACTTTC. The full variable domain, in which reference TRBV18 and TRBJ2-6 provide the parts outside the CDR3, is NAGVMQNPRHLVRRRGQEARLRCSPMKGHSHVYWYRQLPEEGLKFMVYLQKENIIDESGMPKERFSAEFPKEGPSILRIQQVVRGDSAAYFCASSPRSDGANVLTFGAGSRLTVL.

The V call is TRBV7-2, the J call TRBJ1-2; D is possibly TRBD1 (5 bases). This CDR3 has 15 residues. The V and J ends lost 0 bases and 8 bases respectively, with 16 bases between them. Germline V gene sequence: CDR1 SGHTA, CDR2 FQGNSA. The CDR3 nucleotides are TGTGCCAGCAGCTTAGCACAGGACAAGCTTGGGGGCTACACCTTC. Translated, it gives CASSLAQDKLGGYTF.

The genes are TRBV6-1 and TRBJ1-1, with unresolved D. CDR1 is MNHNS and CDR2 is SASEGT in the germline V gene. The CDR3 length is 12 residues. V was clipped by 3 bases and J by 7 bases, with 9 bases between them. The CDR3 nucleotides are TGTGCCAGCAGTGACAGACACTTTGAAGCTTTCTTT. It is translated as CASSDRHFEAFF.

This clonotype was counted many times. The CDR3 nucleotides are TGTGCCAGCAGTTCGACTAGCGGGGGGTCTCCGACAGATACGCAGTATTTT. It translates to CASSSTSGGSPTDTQYF. The chain recombines TRBV12-3 or TRBV12-4 with TRBJ2-3; 13 positions agree with TRBD2. This CDR3 comprises 17 residues. V lost 4 bases and J lost 3; bases outside the gene matches: 7.

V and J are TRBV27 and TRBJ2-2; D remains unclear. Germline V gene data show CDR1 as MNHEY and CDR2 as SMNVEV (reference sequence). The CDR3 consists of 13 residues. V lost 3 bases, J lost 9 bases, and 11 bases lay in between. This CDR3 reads CASSFPAQRELFF. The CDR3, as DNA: TGTGCCAGCAGTTTCCCGGCCCAAAGGGAGCTGTTTTTT.

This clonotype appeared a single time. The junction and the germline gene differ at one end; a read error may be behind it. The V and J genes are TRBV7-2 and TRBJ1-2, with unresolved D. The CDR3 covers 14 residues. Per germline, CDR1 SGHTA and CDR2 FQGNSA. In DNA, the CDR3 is TGTGCCTGCAGCTCCGGAAAGAACAGCGGGGGCTACACCTTC. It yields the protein CACSSGKNSGGYTF.

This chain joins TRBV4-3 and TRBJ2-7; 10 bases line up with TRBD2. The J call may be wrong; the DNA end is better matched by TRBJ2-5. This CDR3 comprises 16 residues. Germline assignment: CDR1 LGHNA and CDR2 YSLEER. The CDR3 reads CASSQKGLAGEETQYF. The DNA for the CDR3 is TGCGCCAGCAGCCAAAAAGGGCTAGCGGGGGAAGAGACCCAGTACTTC.

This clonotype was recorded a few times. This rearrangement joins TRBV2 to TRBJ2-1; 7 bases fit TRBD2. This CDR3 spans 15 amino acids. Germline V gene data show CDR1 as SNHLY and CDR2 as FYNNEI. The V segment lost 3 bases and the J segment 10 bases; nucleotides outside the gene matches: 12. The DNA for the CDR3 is TGTGCCAGCAGTGAGAGGACTAGTCGGCCCTACGAGCAGTTCTTC. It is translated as CASSERTSRPYEQFF.

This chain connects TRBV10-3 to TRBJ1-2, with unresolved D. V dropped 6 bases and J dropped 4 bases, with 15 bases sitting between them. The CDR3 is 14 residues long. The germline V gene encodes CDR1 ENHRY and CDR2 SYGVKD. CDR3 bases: TGTGCCATCAGCCCCGGAGAGGGAGGCTATGGCTACACCTTC. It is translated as CAISPGEGGYGYTF.

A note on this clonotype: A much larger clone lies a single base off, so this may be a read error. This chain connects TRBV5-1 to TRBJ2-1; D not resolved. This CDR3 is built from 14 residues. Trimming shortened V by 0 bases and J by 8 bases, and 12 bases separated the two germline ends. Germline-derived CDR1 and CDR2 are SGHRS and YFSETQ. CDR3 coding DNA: TGCGCCAGCAGCTTGGACGTCCCTAAGGATGAGCAGTTCTTC. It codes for CASSLDVPKDEQFF.

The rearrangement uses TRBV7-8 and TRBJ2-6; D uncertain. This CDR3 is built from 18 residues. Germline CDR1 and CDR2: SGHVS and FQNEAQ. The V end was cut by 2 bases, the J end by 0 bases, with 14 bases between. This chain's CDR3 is CASSLPMDAYSGANVLTF. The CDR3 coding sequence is TGTGCCAGCAGCTTACCAATGGACGCCTACTCTGGGGCCAACGTCCTGACTTTC.

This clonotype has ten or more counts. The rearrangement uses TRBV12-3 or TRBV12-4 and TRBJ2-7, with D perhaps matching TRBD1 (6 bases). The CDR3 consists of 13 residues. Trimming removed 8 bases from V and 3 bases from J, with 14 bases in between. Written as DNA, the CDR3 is TGTGCCAGCTTGCGCGGACAGAGCTACGAGCAGTACTTC. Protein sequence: CASLRGQSYEQYF.

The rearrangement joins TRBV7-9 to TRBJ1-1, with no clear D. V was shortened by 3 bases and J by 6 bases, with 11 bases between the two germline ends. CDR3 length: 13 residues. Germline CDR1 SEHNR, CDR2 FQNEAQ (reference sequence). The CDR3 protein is CASSLGYLAEAFF. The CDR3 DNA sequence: TGTGCCAGCAGCTTGGGTTACCTCGCTGAAGCTTTCTTT.